This TCR beta chain was profiled in a study of control samples from healthy donors and cancer patients. TCRdb keeps only in-frame clones here, not all; method: immunoSEQ multiplex PCR. The sample has about 140,000 clones; roughly 92% are singletons. V was clipped by 3 bases and J by 5 bases, with 2 bases between them. Germline V gene data show CDR1 as SGHRS and CDR2 as YFSETQ. This CDR3 spans 10 amino acids. Sample: blood. This TCR derives from a man aged 25-40 years in good health. This chain joins TRBV5-1 and TRBJ2-5, with D uncertain. In nucleotides, the CDR3 is TGCGCCAGCAGCTATGAGACCCAGTACTTC. This sequence encodes CASSYETQYF. Supplemented by reference TRBV5-1 and TRBJ2-5, the full variable domain reads KAGVTQTPRYLIKTRGQQVTLSCSPISGHRSVSWYQQTPGQGLQFLFEYFSETQRNKGNFPGRFSGRQFSNSRSEMNVSTLELGDSALYLCASSYETQYFGPGTRLLVL.